This T cell receptor (beta chain) was retrieved from a study of vaccination effects on CD4 cells after COVID-19. CDR3 size: 14 residues. Deletions cut 5 bases from V and 1 base from J, with 11 bases between. CDR1 and CDR2 from the germline V gene are SGHTA and FQGNSA. Sequencing followed a ViraFEST assay step that expanded antigen-specific CD4+ T cells with viral peptide pools. Culture proceeded for about ten days, and CD4+ T cells were then isolated. All study participants received two doses of BNT162b2 or mRNA-1273 vaccine. The authors replaced half the medium with IL-2 medium on days 3 and 7. Remarks on this clone: Antigen: not known.

TCRdb keeps only in-frame clones here, not all; method: immunoSEQ multiplex PCR. The sample carries tens of thousands of clones, 82% recorded once. This TCR derives from a human donor who received a COVID-19 vaccine. Some clones in this sample may be carry-over from other donors' samples. This sample comprised CD4+ T cells from PBMCs cultured with HCoV-NL63 spike peptides, obtained after COVID-19 vaccination. V is TRBV7-2 and J is TRBJ1-1, with unresolved D. The CDR3 DNA follows: TGTGCCAGCAGCGCCCAAACGGGGAACACTGAAGCTTTCTTT. Its protein is CASSAQTGNTEAFF.